This paragraph reports one TCR beta chain. The sample originates from a study of blood T cell repertoires in COVID-19. Turning to the study itself: The cDNA or gDNA used as material had been derived from T cells, B-cell-depleted T cells, or PBMCs.

With V trimmed by 2 bases and J by 4 bases, 10 bases remained unmatched. The CDR3 is made up of 16 amino acids. The germline V gene has CDR1 SGHDT and CDR2 YYEEEE. Authors' processing steps: Estimates of nucleated cell counts were drawn from the amplification of reference gene primers. TCRdb's copy holds only in-frame clones and misses some; the assay was immunoSEQ multiplex PCR. V and J calls and clone size follow that table, whereas D and trimming were derived from the DNA. Here the sample spans about 200,000 clones, about nine tenths being singletons. The genes are TRBV5-6 and TRBJ2-7, with 9 bases aligning to TRBD1. This TCR derives from a man younger than 35 with active or convalescent COVID-19. Material: peripheral blood. In DNA form, the CDR3 reads TGTGCCAGCAGCTTATCCCCCCGGACAGGGGTATACGAGCAGTACTTC. Residues: CASSLSPRTGVYEQYF.